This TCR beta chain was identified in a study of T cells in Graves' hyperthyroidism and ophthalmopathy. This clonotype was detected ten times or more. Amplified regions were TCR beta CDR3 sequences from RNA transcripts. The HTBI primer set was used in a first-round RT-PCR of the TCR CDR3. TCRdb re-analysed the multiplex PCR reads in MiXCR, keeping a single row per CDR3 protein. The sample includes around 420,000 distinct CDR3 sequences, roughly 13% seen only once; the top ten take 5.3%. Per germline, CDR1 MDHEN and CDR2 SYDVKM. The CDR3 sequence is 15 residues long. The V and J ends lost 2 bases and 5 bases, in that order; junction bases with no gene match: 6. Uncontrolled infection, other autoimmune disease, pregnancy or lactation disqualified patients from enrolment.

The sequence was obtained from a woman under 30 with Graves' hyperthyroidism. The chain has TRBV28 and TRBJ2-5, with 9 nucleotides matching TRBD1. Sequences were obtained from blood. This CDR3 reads CASSLPQGAGETQYF. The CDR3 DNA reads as TGTGCCAGCAGTTTACCACAGGGGGCAGGGGAGACCCAGTACTTC.